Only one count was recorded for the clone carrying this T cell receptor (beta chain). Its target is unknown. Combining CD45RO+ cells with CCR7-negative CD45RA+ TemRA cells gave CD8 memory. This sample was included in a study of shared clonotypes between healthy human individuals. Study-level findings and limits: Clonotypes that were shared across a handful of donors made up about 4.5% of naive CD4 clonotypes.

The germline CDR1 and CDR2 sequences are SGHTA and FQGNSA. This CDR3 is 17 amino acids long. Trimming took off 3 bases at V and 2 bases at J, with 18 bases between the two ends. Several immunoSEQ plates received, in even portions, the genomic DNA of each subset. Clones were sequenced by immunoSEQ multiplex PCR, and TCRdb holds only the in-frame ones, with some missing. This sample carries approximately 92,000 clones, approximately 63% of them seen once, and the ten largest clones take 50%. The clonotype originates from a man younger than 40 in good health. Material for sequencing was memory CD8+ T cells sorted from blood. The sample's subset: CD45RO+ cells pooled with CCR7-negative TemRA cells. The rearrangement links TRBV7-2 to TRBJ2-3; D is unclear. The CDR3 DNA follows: TGTGCCAGCAGCTTTCAGAACCCTCAAATTAACACAGATACGCAGTATTTT. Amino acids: CASSFQNPQINTDTQYF.